This entry is about one TCR beta chain. The record originates from a study of blood T cell repertoires in COVID-19. Whole-study context: The United States, Italy and Spain provided the acute and convalescent COVID-19 samples.

Participants reported their clinical history, and cohort assignment relied on those reports. Produced via immunoSEQ multiplex PCR; TCRdb's table is partial and in-frame only. Among roughly 250,000 clones listed, 85% to 90% were seen once. Trimming took off 2 bases at V and 4 bases at J, with 3 bases between the two ends. The CDR3 contains 12 residues. Germline CDR1 and CDR2: SQVTM and ANQGSEA. The TCR comes from a woman in her fifties or sixties who had recovered from COVID-19. The sequenced sample consisted of PBMCs or T cells enriched from blood (not recorded which). This chain links TRBV29-1 with TRBJ2-6; D uncertain. The CDR3 nucleotides are TGCAGCGTTGAACAGGGGGCCAACGTCCTGACTTTC. This translates into CSVEQGANVLTF.